Below are 14 T cell receptor beta chains sequenced from a single sample in a study of post-analysis software for immune sequencing data. Study conclusions and caveats: Patients used five TRBV segments, including TRBV5-6, TRBV5-1 and TRBV20-1, more often than controls.

Prepared TCR beta cDNA libraries contained unique molecular identifiers. TCRdb re-analysed the PCR reads in MiXCR, keeping a single row per CDR3 protein. Seen here are hundreds of thousands of distinct CDR3 sequences, 30% observed once, and the top ten hold about 0.5%. No antigens are known for them. Sequenced: blood. Receptors were obtained from a girl aged 10 to 17 with multiple sclerosis.

CDR3: CASSTRKTGRTGELFF. The CDR3 DNA follows: TGTGCCAGCAGCACACGCAAGACAGGTCGAACCGGGGAGCTGTTTTTT. The genes are TRBV7-2 and TRBJ2-2; D might be TRBD1 (6 bases). The germline V gene encodes CDR1 SGHTA and CDR2 FQGNSA. This CDR3 is built from 16 residues. Trimming shortened V by 5 bases and J by 5 bases, and 18 bases separated the two germline ends.

A few counts support this clonotype. The chain recombines TRBV12-3 or TRBV12-4 with TRBJ1-4; D remains unclear. The CDR3 extends over 14 amino acids. Trimming stripped 8 bases from V and 7 bases from J, with 17 bases between. CDR3 in amino acids: CASGGAQGFEKLFF. The CDR3 nucleotides are TGTGCCAGCGGCGGAGCCCAAGGGTTTGAAAAACTGTTTTTT.

With regard to this clonotype: A read error may explain this, as a much larger clone is one base away. The chain recombines TRBV4-3 with TRBJ2-5; D is possibly TRBD2 (6 bases). V lost 5 bases, J lost 5 bases, and 15 bases lay in between. Germline V lookup: CDR1 LGHNA, CDR2 YSLEER. The CDR3 extends over 14 amino acids. The CDR3: CASSAGRGSETQYF. CDR3 in DNA: TGCGCCAGCAGCGCGGGACGGGGAAGCGAGACCCAGTACTTC.

This clonotype was counted only a few times. This rearrangement joins TRBV12-3 or TRBV12-4 to TRBJ2-5; 11 nucleotides match TRBD2. This CDR3 is 15 amino acids long. The junction had 9 bases not matched to a gene; V was cut back by 10 bases and J by 2 bases. Here the CDR3 reads CAKTEGLAEQETQYF. The CDR3 DNA reads TGTGCCAAGACGGAGGGACTAGCGGAACAAGAGACCCAGTACTTC.

The V and J genes are TRBV28 and TRBJ2-7, with D perhaps TRBD1 or TRBD2 (5 bases each). The end of the DNA aligns better with TRBJ2-5, so the J call may be wrong. Germline V lookup: CDR1 MDHEN, CDR2 SYDVKM. This CDR3 region has 15 residues. The CDR3 bases are TGTGCCAGCAGTTTACCCGGGGCGGCTCAAGAGACCCAGTACTTC. Encoded protein: CASSLPGAAQETQYF.

This rearrangement joins TRBV20-1 to TRBJ1-2, with TRBD1 matching 7 bases. Germline V gene sequence: CDR1 DFQATT, CDR2 SNEGSKA (reference sequence). V was pared by 0 bases and J by 4 bases, with 8 bases of the junction left unmatched. The CDR3 runs 15 residues. CDR3 sequence reads: CSAREGRGVIYGYTF. CDR3 nucleotides: TGCAGTGCTAGAGAGGGCAGGGGGGTTATCTATGGCTACACCTTC.

In its sample, this clonotype was seen a few times. The rearrangement links TRBV5-1 to TRBJ2-5; D perhaps matches TRBD2 (6 bases). Trimming cost V 5 bases and J 5 bases, with 13 bases left between them. Germline V gene lookup returns CDR1 SGHRS and CDR2 YFSETQ. The CDR3 contains 13 residues. The CDR3 nucleotides read TGCGCCAGCAGGTCCGGGGGAGCGGAGACCCAGTACTTC. Translating it yields CASRSGGAETQYF. The variable domain in full, with the rest retrieved from reference TRBV5-1 and TRBJ2-5, is KAGVTQTPRYLIKTRGQQVTLSCSPISGHRSVSWYQQTPGQGLQFLFEYFSETQRNKGNFPGRFSGRQFSNSRSEMNVSTLELGDSALYLCASRSGGAETQYFGPGTRLLVL.

This clonotype was seen only a few times. The junction and the germline gene differ at one end; a read error may be behind it. This chain uses TRBV7-7 with TRBJ2-5, with D perhaps given as TRBD1 or TRBD2 (5 bases each). This CDR3 has 15 residues. The V gene's germline CDR1 is SSHAT and CDR2 FNYEAQ (reference sequence). The CDR3 reads CASSQRWGGGETQYF. CDR3 coding DNA: TGTGCTAGCAGCCAGCGGTGGGGCGGCGGGGAGACCCAGTACTTC.

In its sample, this clonotype was seen a few times. The rearrangement joins TRBV28 to TRBJ2-3; possibly TRBD2 for D (5 bases). Germline V gene sequence: CDR1 MDHEN, CDR2 SYDVKM. The CDR3 is made up of 15 amino acids. The ends were cut back, 5 bases at V and 2 bases at J, with 14 bases in the middle. For the CDR3, the DNA is TGTGCCAGCAGTCTACGGACTGGATTCACAGATACGCAGTATTTT. This gives the protein CASSLRTGFTDTQYF.

This clonotype was seen repeatedly, ten times or more. The rearrangement uses TRBV10-3 and TRBJ2-5; D unclear. The CDR3 is 13 amino acids. From germline, CDR1 is ENHRY and CDR2 SYGVKD. V lost 2 bases, J lost 2 bases, and 6 bases lay in between. The CDR3 here is CAISEGYQETQYF. The CDR3 DNA follows: TGTGCCATCAGTGAGGGCTATCAAGAGACCCAGTACTTC.

J is TRBJ2-1 and V is TRBV6-5; 7 nucleotides align to TRBD2. Trimming removed 0 bases from V and 3 bases from J; junction bases left unmatched: 5. The V gene's germline CDR1 is MNHEY and CDR2 SVGAGI. The CDR3 runs to 16 residues. In nucleotides, the CDR3 is TGTGCCAGCAGTTACTCGAGTCCTAGCGGCTACAATGAGCAGTTCTTC. The encoded protein is CASSYSSPSGYNEQFF.

This sequence joins TRBV20-1 and TRBJ2-1; no clear D gene. Germline V lookup: CDR1 DFQATT, CDR2 SNEGSKA (reference sequence). The CDR3 is made up of 15 amino acids. V lost 5 bases to trimming and J lost 2 bases, with 16 bases between them. This CDR3 is CSASGGTTTYNEQFF. The CDR3 region has the DNA TGCAGTGCTTCCGGCGGAACCACAACCTACAATGAGCAGTTCTTC.

This clonotype was detected only a few times. The V gene is TRBV5-1, the J gene TRBJ2-2, with D tentatively TRBD1 (6 bases). Germline values: CDR1 SGHRS, CDR2 YFSETQ. V lost 1 base to trimming and J lost 4 bases, with 14 bases between them. The CDR3 is 16 amino acids. The CDR3 reads CASSLSRGSGTGELFF. The CDR3 DNA sequence: TGCGCCAGCAGCTTGTCCAGGGGATCGGGCACCGGGGAGCTGTTTTTT.

This chain links TRBV7-9 with TRBJ2-5; no firm D call. This CDR3 has 14 residues. Trimming pared 3 bases from V and 3 bases from J, leaving 11 bases between. Germline V gene sequence: CDR1 SEHNR, CDR2 FQNEAQ (reference sequence). CDR3 region: CASSFRTEKETQYF. DNA for the CDR3: TGTGCCAGCAGCTTTAGGACGGAAAAAGAGACCCAGTACTTC.